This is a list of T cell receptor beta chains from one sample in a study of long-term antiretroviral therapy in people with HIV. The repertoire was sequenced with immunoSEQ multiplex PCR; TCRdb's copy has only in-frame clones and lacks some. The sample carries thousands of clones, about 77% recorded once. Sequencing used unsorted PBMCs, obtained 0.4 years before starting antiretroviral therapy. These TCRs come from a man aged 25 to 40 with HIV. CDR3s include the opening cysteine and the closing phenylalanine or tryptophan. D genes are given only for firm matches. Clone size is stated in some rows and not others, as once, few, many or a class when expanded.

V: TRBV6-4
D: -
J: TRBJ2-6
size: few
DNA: TGTGCCAGCAGTGAGGTCTCTGGGGCCAACGTCCTGACTTTC
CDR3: CASSEVSGANVLTF

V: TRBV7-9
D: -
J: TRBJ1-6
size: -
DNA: TGTGCCAGCGATGACCCCGGGAATTCACCCCTCCACTTT
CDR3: CASDDPGNSPLHF

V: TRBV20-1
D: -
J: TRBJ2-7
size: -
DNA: TGCAGTGCTAGAGATCTAGGGGAGCAGTACTTC
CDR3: CSARDLGEQYF

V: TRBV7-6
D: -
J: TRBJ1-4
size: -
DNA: TGTGCCAGCAGCTTAGCAGGACCTAATGAAAAACTGTTTTTT
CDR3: CASSLAGPNEKLFF

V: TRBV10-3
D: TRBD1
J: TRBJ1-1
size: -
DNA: TGTGCCATCAGTGAGAAAACAGGGGGACCTGAAGCTTTCTTT
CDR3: CAISEKTGGPEAFF

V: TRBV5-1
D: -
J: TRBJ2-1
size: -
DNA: TGCGCCAGCAGCTTGGGGGGCGGAACCACACAATGTTTCTTC
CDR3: CASSLGGGTTQCFF

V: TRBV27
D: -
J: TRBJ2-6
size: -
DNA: TGTGCCAGCAGTTTTAGGACAACCACTGGGGCCAACGTCCTGACTTTC
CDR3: CASSFRTTTGANVLTF

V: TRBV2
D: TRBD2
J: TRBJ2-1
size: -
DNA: TGTGCCAGCAGTGAAGGGACTAGCGGCCTATACAATGAGCAGTTCTTC
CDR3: CASSEGTSGLYNEQFF

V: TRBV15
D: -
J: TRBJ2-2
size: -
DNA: TGTGCCACCAGCACCGAAGACCAGTACACCGGGGAGCTGTTTTTT
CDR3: CATSTEDQYTGELFF

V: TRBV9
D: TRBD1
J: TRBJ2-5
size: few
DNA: TGTGCCAGCAGCGTAGTGGGGGACAGCTCAAGGGAGACCCAGTACTTC
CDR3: CASSVVGDSSRETQYF

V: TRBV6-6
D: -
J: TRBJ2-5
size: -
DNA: TGTGCCAGCAGTCACCAAGAGACCCAGTACTTC
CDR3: CASSHQETQYF

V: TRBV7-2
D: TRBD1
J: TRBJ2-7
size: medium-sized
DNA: TGTGCCAGCAGCTTAGCTCCGGCAGGGGGCGGCCTTTACGAGCAGTACTTC
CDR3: CASSLAPAGGGLYEQYF

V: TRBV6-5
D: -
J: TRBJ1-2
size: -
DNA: TGTGCCAGCAGTTACGCGTTTCAGGAGAGGGATGGCTACACCTTC
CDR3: CASSYAFQERDGYTF

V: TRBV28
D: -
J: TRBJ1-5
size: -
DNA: TGTGCCAGCATCAGGGGTAATCAGCCCCAGCATTTT
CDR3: CASIRGNQPQHF

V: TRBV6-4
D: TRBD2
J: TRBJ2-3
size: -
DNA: TGTGCCAGCAGTGACTCTGCGGGGGGGCCAGATACGCAGTATTTT
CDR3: CASSDSAGGPDTQYF

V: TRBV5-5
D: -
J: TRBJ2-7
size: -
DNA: TGTGCCAGCATCCAAGTTCCGGGGTCCTCCTACGAGCAGTACTTC
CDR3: CASIQVPGSSYEQYF

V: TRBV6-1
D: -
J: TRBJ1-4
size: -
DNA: TGTGCCAGCAGTGTCGCCTTAGGCAGAGGGGGTGAAAAACTGTTTTTT
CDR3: CASSVALGRGGEKLFF

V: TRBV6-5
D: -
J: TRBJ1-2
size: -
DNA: TGTGCCAGCAGTACAGGGAACAGTAACTATGGCTACACCTTC
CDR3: CASSTGNSNYGYTF

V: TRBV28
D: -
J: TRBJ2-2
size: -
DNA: TGTGCCAGCAGTTTATTTATGTCCGGGGAGCTGTTTTTT
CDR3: CASSLFMSGELFF

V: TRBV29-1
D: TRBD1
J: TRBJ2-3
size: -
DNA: TGCAGCGCATCGGACAGGGGGCTTAATACAGATACGCAGTATTTT
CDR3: CSASDRGLNTDTQYF

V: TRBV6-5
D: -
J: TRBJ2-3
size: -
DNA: TGTGCCAGCCAACCGGAGGTCAGGACAGATACGCAGTATTTT
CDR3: CASQPEVRTDTQYF

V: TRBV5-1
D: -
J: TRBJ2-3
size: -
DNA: TGCGCCAGCAGCTTGGGGGACACCACAGATACGCAGTATTTT
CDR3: CASSLGDTTDTQYF

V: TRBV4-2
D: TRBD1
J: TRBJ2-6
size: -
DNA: TGTGCCAGCAGCCAAGCAGGGGGTTCTGGGGCCAACGTCCTGACTTTC
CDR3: CASSQAGGSGANVLTF

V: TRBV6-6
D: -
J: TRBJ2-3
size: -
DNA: TGTGCCAGCAGTTACTCAGGGGGGCCTACAGATACGCAGTATTTT
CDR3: CASSYSGGPTDTQYF

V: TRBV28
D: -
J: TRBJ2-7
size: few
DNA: TGTGCCAGCAAAACACCGAGCTCCTACGAGCAGTACTTC
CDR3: CASKTPSSYEQYF

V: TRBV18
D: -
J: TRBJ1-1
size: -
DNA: TGTGCCAGCTCACCATTTGGTGAGGTCAACACTGAAGCTTTCTTT
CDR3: CASSPFGEVNTEAFF

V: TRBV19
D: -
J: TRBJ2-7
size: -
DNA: TGTGCCAGTAGTCGGGACACTTCCTACGAGCAGTACTTC
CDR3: CASSRDTSYEQYF

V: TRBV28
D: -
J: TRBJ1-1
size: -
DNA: TGTGCCAGCAGTTTACTCCGGGGTAGCGACGGGAACACTGAAGCTTTCTTT
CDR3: CASSLLRGSDGNTEAFF

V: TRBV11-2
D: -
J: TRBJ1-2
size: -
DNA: TGTGCCAGCAGCTCGGTAGGGGCCTATGGCTACACCTTC
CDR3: CASSSVGAYGYTF

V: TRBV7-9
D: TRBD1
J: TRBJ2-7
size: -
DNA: TGTGCCAGCAGCTTAGAGGGCGGGACAGGGCGTTACGAGCAGTACTTC
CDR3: CASSLEGGTGRYEQYF

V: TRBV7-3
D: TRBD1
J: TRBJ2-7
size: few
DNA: TGTGCCAGCAGCCCGCCGACAGGGGATTACGAGCAGTACTTC
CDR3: CASSPPTGDYEQYF

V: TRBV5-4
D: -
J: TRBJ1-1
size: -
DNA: TGTGCCAGCAGCTTGGGTCAGGGCAGCATGAACACTGAAGCTTTCTTT
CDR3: CASSLGQGSMNTEAFF

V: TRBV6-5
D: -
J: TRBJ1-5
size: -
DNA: TGTGCCAGCAGTTACCTCCGGGACAAATATCAGCCCCAGCATTTT
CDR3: CASSYLRDKYQPQHF